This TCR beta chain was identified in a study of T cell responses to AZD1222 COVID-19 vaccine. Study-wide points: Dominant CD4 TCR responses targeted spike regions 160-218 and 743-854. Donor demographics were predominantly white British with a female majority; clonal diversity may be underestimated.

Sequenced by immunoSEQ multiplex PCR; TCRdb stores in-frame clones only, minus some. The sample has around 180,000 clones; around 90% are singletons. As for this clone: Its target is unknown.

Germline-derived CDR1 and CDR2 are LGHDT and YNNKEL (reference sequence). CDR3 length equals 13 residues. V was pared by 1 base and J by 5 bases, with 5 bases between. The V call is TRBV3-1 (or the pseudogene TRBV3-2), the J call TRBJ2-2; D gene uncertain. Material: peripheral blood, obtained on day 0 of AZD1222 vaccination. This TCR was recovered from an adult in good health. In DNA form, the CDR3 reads TGTGCCAGCAGCCAAGTTAGGACCGGGGAGCTGTTTTTT. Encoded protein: CASSQVRTGELFF.